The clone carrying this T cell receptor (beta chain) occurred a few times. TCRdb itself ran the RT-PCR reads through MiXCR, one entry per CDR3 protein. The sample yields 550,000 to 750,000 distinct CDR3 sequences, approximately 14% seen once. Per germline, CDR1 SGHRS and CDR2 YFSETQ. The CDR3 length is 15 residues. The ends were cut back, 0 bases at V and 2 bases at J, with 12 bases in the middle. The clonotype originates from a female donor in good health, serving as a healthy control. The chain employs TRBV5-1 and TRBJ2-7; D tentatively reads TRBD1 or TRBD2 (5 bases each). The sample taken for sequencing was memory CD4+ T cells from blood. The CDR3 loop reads CASSLEGTQAYEQYF. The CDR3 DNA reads TGCGCCAGCAGCTTGGAAGGGACGCAAGCCTACGAGCAGTACTTC.